Many counts were recorded for the clone carrying this T cell receptor beta chain. Antigen: not known. This library used 300 to 450 ng RNA and molecular barcoded adaptors spanning alpha/delta and beta/gamma chains. TCRdb itself ran the reads through MiXCR, one entry per CDR3 protein. This sample has tens of thousands of distinct CDR3 sequences, with more than 11% found just once. This sample was included in a study of read filtering for tumor transcriptome and immune sequencing. General study results and limits: Roughly 82% of IR-seq clonotypes had a single read, yet these held about 3.5% of reads.

Germline CDR1 is SQVTM and CDR2 is ANQGSEA. Between the trimmed V and J ends, which lost 0 bases and 6 bases, there was a span of 11 bases. The CDR3 is 13 residues long. Sequencing was performed on a population of CD138-negative cells sorted from bone marrow. The chain is built from TRBV29-1 and TRBJ1-1, with D perhaps matching TRBD1 (6 bases). This TCR came from a donor aged 40 or over with multiple myeloma. This CDR3 is CSVEDLGGAEAFF. The CDR3 DNA follows: TGCAGCGTTGAAGATCTTGGGGGCGCTGAAGCTTTCTTT.